This T cell receptor (beta chain) was captured by sequencing in a study of T-cell memory formation after mild COVID-19. V lost 3 bases and J lost 2; bases outside the gene matches: 4. The CDR3 loop spans 14 amino acids. Turning to this clonotype: Its antigen remains unidentified.

TCRdb itself ran the 5' RACE reads through MiXCR, one entry per CDR3 protein. The sample shows roughly 280,000 distinct CDR3 sequences, approximately 8.4% of them seen only once. Study results and caveats: Among CD4+ contracting clones, most were CM and EM, and CD8+ ones EMRA. Clones shrinking from day 15 to 85 showed even CD4/CD8 mixes; later expanders tilted CD4+.

Sequencing input: PBMCs or a T cell subset sorted from them (not recorded which). J is TRBJ2-7 and V is TRBV12-3 or TRBV12-4; 7 bases are shared with TRBD1. This clonotype was sampled from a man younger than 30 who had mild COVID-19 (a few samples of this study predate the infection). Cell type and time point are not known. The CDR3 spells CASSFVQGAYEQYV. Written as DNA, the CDR3 is TGTGCCAGCAGTTTTGTTCAGGGGGCCTACGAGCAGTACGTC.